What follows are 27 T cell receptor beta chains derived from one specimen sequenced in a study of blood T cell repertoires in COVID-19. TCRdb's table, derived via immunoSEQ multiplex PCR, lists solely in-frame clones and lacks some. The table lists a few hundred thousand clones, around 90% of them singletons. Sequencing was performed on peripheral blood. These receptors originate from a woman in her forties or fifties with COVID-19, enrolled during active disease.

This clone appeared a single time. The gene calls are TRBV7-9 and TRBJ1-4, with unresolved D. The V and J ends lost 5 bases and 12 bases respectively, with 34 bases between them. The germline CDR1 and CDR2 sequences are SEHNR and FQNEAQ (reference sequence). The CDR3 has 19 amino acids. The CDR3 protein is CASSRGVAQFNEKVNQLFF. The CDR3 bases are TGTGCCAGCAGCCGGGGAGTGGCCCAATTTAATGAAAAAGTAAATCAACTGTTTTTT.

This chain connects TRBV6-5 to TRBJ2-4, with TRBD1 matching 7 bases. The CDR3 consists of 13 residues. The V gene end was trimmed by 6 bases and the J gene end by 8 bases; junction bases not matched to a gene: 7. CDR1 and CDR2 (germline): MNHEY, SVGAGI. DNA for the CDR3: TGTGCCAGCAGCAACAGGGGACGGGACATTCAGTACTTC. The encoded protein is CASSNRGRDIQYF.

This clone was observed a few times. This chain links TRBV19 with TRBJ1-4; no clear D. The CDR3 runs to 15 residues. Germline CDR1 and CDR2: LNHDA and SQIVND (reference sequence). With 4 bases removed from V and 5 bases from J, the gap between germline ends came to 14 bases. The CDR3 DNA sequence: TGTGCCAGTAGTAGTGGCAAAGCGGTGAATGAAAAACTGTTTTTT. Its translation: CASSSGKAVNEKLFF.

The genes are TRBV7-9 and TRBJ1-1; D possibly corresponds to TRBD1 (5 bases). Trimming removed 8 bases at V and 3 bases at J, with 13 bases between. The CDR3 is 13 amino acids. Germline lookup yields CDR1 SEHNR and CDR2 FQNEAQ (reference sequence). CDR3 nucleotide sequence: TGTGCCAGCGGGGGACCGGGGGACACTGAAGCTTTCTTT. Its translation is CASGGPGDTEAFF.

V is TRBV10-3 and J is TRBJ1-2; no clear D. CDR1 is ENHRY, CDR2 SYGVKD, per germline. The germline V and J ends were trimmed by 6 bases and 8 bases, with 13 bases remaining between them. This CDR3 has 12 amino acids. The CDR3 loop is CAISREARGYTF. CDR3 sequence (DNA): TGTGCCATCAGCCGCGAGGCGCGAGGCTACACCTTC.

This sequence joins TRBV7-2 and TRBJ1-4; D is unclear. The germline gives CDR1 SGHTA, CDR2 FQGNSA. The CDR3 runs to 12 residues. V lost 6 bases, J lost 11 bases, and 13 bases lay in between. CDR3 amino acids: CASSLENTKLFF. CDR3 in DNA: TGTGCCAGCAGTCTGGAGAACACTAAACTGTTTTTT.

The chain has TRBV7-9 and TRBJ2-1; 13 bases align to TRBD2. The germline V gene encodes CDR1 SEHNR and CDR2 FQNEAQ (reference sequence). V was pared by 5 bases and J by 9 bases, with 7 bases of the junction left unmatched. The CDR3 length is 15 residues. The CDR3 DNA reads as TGTGCCAGCAGCCCCGGGACTAGCGGGACAGGTGAGCAGTTCTTC. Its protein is CASSPGTSGTGEQFF.

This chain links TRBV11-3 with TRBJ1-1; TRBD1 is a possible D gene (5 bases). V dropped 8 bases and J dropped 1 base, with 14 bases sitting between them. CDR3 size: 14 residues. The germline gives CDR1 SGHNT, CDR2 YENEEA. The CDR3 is CASSQGRSNTEAFF. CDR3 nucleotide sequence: TGTGCCAGCTCTCAGGGTCGGTCGAACACTGAAGCTTTCTTT. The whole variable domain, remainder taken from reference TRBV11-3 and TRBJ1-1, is EAGVVQSPRYKIIEKKQPVAFWCNPISGHNTLYWYLQNLGQGPELLIRYENEEAVDDSQLPKDRFSAERLKGVDSTLKIQPAELGDSAVYLCASSQGRSNTEAFFGQGTRLTVV.

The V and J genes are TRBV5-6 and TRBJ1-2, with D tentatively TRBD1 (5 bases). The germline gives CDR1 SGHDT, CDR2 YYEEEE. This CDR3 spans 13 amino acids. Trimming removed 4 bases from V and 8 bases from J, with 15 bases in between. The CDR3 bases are TGTGCCAGCAGCCAGTCAGGGTTAGGGGGCTACACCTTC. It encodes CASSQSGLGGYTF.

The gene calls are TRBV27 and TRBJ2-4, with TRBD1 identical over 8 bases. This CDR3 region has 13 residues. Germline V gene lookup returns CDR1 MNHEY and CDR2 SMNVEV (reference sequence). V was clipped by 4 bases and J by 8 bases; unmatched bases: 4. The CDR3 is CASSYGTGYIQYF. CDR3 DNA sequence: TGTGCCAGCAGTTACGGGACAGGCTACATTCAGTACTTC.

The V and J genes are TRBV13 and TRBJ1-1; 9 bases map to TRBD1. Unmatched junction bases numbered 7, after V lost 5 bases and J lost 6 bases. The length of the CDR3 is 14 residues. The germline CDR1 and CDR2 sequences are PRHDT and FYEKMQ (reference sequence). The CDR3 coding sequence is TGTGCCAGCAGCCCGTACACAGGGGGCGCTGAAGCTTTCTTT. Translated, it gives CASSPYTGGAEAFF.

The CDR3 nucleotides read TGTGCCAGCAGCCATAACAGTGAAGATCAGCCCCAGCATTTT. It encodes CASSHNSEDQPQHF. The chain couples TRBV3-1 (or the pseudogene TRBV3-2) to TRBJ1-5; D ambiguous. V lost 3 bases, J lost 5 bases, and 11 bases lay in between. This CDR3 contains 14 residues. Per the germline V gene, CDR1 is LGHDT and CDR2 is YNNKEL (reference sequence).

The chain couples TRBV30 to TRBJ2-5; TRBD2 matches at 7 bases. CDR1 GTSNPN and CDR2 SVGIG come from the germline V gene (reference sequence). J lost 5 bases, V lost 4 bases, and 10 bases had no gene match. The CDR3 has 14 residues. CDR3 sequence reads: CAWNGGSAYETQYF. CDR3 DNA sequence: TGTGCCTGGAATGGCGGGAGTGCCTATGAGACCCAGTACTTC.

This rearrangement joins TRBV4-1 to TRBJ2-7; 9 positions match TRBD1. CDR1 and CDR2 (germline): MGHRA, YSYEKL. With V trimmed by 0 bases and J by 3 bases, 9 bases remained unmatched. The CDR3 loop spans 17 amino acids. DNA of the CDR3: TGCGCCAGCAGCCAAGAATCCGGGACAGGGTTGAGCTACGAGCAGTACTTC. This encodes CASSQESGTGLSYEQYF.

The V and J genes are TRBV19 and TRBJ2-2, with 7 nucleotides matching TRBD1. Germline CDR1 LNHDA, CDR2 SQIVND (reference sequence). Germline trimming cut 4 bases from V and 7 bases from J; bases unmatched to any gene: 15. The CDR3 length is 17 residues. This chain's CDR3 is CASSTFDRVEYHGELFF. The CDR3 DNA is TGTGCCAGTAGTACTTTTGACAGGGTGGAGTATCACGGGGAGCTGTTTTTT.

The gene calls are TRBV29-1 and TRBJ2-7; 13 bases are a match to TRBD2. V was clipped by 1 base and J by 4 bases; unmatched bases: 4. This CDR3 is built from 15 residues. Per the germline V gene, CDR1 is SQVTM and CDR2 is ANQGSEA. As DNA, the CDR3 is TGCAGCGTTGAAGGGACTAGCGGGAGAGGATACGAGCAGTACTTC. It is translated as CSVEGTSGRGYEQYF.

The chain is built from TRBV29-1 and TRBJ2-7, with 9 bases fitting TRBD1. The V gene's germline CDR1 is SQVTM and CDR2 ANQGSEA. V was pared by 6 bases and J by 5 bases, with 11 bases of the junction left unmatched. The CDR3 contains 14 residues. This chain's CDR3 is CSVGHRDRVNEQYF. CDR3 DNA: TGCAGCGTCGGTCACCGGGACAGGGTGAACGAGCAGTACTTC.

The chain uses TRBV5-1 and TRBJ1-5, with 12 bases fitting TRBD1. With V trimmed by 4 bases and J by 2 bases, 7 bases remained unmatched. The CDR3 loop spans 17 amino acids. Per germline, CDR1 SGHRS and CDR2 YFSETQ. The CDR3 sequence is CASSPGTGGGRNQPQHF. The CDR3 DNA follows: TGCGCCAGCAGCCCCGGGACAGGGGGCGGACGCAATCAGCCCCAGCATTTT. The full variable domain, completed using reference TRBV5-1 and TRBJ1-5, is KAGVTQTPRYLIKTRGQQVTLSCSPISGHRSVSWYQQTPGQGLQFLFEYFSETQRNKGNFPGRFSGRQFSNSRSEMNVSTLELGDSALYLCASSPGTGGGRNQPQHFGDGTRLSIL.

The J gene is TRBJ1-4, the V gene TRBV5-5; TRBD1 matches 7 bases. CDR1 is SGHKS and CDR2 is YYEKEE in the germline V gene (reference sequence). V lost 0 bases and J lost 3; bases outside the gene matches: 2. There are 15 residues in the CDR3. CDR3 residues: CASSLGTGPNEKLFF. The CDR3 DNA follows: TGTGCCAGCAGCTTGGGGACAGGACCTAATGAAAAACTGTTTTTT. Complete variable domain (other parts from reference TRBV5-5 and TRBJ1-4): DAGVTQSPTHLIKTRGQQVTLRCSPISGHKSVSWYQQVLGQGPQFIFQYYEKEERGRGNFPDRFSARQFPNYSSELNVNALLLGDSALYLCASSLGTGPNEKLFFGSGTQLSVL.

The CDR3 sequence is CASSGTSAYNEQFF. The DNA for the CDR3 is TGTGCCAGCAGTGGGACTAGCGCTTACAATGAGCAGTTCTTC. The chain couples TRBV11-3 to TRBJ2-1, with TRBD2 identical over 10 bases. Germline loops: CDR1 SGHNT, CDR2 YENEEA. The length of the CDR3 is 14 residues. The V and J ends lost 6 bases and 4 bases, in that order; junction bases with no gene match: 3.

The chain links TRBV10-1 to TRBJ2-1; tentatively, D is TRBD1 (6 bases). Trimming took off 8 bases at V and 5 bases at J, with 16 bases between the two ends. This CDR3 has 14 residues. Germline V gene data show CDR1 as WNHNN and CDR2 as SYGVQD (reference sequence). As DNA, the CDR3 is TGCGCCAGCGCCGGACAGAGAGGGGACAATGAGCAGTTCTTC. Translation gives CASAGQRGDNEQFF.

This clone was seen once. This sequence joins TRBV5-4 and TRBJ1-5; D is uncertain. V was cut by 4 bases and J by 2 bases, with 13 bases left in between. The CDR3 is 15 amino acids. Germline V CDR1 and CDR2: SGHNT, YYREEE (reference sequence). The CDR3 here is CASSPSPGGNQPQHF. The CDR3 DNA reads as TGTGCCAGCAGCCCCTCCCCGGGAGGCAATCAGCCCCAGCATTTT.

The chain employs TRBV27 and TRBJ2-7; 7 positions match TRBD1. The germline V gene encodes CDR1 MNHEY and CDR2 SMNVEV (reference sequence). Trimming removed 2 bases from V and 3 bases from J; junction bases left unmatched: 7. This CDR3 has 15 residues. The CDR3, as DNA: TGTGCCAGCAGTTTAAGACAGGGTCGGTTCTACGAGCAGTACTTC. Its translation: CASSLRQGRFYEQYF.

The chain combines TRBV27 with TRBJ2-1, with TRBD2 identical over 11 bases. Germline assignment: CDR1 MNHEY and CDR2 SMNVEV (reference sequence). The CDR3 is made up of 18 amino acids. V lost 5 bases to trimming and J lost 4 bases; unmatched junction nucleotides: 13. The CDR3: CASSPEWRLAGTYNEQFF. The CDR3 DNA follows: TGTGCCAGCAGTCCCGAGTGGCGACTAGCGGGAACTTACAATGAGCAGTTCTTC.

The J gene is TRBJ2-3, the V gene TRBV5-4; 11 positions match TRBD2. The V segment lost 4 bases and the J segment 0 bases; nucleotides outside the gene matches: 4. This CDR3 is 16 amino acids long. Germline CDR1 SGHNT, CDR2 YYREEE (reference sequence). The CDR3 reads CASSLRLAGSTDTQYF. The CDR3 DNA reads TGTGCCAGCAGCCTCCGACTAGCGGGAAGCACAGATACGCAGTATTTT.

CDR3 sequence reads: CASRTAGQGGYGYTF. The CDR3 nucleotides read TGTGCCAGCAGAACGGCAGGGCAGGGGGGATATGGCTACACCTTC. This chain links TRBV28 with TRBJ1-2; 7 bases fit TRBD1. CDR3 length: 15 residues. CDR1 MDHEN and CDR2 SYDVKM come from the germline V gene. J was trimmed by 5 bases and V by 6 bases; bases with no gene match: 12.

CDR3 nucleotide sequence: TGTGCCAGCAGTTCGAGGACCTACGAGCAGTACTTC. Amino acid sequence: CASSSRTYEQYF. The chain couples TRBV12-3 or TRBV12-4 to TRBJ2-7; no definite D call. Trimming cost V 4 bases and J 2 bases, with 6 bases left between them. This CDR3 has 12 residues.